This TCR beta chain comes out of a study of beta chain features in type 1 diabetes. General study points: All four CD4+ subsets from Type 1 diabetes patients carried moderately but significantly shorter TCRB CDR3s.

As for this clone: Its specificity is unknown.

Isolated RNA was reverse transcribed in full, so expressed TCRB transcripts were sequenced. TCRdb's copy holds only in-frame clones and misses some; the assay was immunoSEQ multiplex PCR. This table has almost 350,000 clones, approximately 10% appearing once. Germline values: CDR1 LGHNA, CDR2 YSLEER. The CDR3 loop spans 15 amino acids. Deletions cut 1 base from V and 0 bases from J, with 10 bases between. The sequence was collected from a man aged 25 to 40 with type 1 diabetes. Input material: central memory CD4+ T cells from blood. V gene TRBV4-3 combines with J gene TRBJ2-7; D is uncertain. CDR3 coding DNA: TGCGCCAGCAGCCAAGCAGGCAGTTCCTCCTACGAGCAGTACTTC. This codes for CASSQAGSSSYEQYF.